Each of the 27 T cell receptor beta chains below was sequenced from the same sample in a study of radiotherapy plus CTLA-4 blockade in lung cancer. Generated by immunoSEQ multiplex PCR, the TCRdb table keeps only in-frame clones and is missing some. The data show about 88,000 clones, approximately 79% seen once. The sample in question was peripheral blood, obtained from a patient treated with radiotherapy plus ipilimumab. All receptors come from a human donor with non-small cell lung cancer that progressed on radiotherapy plus ipilimumab.

This clone has just one count. The V and J genes are TRBV6-1 and TRBJ1-1; no firm D call. The germline V gene encodes CDR1 MNHNS and CDR2 SASEGT. Trimming stripped 5 bases from V and 2 bases from J, with 15 bases between. This CDR3 has 15 residues. This CDR3 is CASSSHQVGNTEAFF. As DNA, the CDR3 is TGTGCCAGCAGTTCGCATCAGGTGGGAAACACTGAAGCTTTCTTT.

The chain has TRBV28 and TRBJ1-1; a possible D gene is TRBD1 (5 bases). The CDR3 runs to 15 residues. Trimming pared 3 bases from V and 2 bases from J, leaving 13 bases between. Germline values: CDR1 MDHEN, CDR2 SYDVKM. CDR3 amino acids: CASSFLLGDNTEAFF. CDR3 nucleotide sequence: TGTGCCAGCAGTTTCCTCCTGGGGGATAACACTGAAGCTTTCTTT.

The V call is TRBV19, the J call TRBJ1-2, with 7 bases matching TRBD1. Germline loops: CDR1 LNHDA, CDR2 SQIVND (reference sequence). The CDR3 loop spans 13 amino acids. The trim removed 6 bases at V and 5 bases at J, leaving 6 bases unmatched. The CDR3 DNA reads as TGTGCCAGTAGCCAGGACAGGACTTATGGCTACACCTTC. This gives the protein CASSQDRTYGYTF.

The chain uses TRBV7-3 and TRBJ2-5; weak D call: TRBD2 (5 bases). This CDR3 spans 14 amino acids. V lost 5 bases to trimming and J lost 5 bases, with 15 bases between them. The germline V gene has CDR1 SGHTA and CDR2 FQGTGA. The CDR3 reads CASSPSGVGETQYF. The CDR3 bases are TGTGCCAGCAGCCCCTCCGGGGTCGGGGAGACCCAGTACTTC.

This chain joins TRBV4-2 and TRBJ2-1; 11 nucleotides align to TRBD2. In germline, CDR1 is LGHNA, CDR2 YNFKEQ. The CDR3 extends over 16 amino acids. V trimming: 0 bases; J trimming: 11 bases; junction bases outside the gene matches: 9. The chain's CDR3 is CASSQDPPTSGTKQFF. The CDR3 DNA follows: TGTGCCAGCAGCCAAGATCCCCCGACTAGCGGGACCAAGCAGTTCTTC.

Only one count was recorded for this clone. This chain's CDR3 is CASSLNPGQGSYGNTIYF. The CDR3 DNA is TGTGCCAGCAGTTTAAATCCGGGACAGGGATCGTATGGAAACACCATATATTTT. The rearrangement links TRBV28 to TRBJ1-3; 9 bases fit TRBD1. Germline-derived CDR1 and CDR2 are MDHEN and SYDVKM. CDR3 length: 18 amino acids. V lost 2 bases, J lost 3 bases, and 11 bases stayed unmatched.

The genes are TRBV9 and TRBJ2-7, with 12 bases aligning to TRBD2. This CDR3 contains 18 residues. The V segment lost 3 bases and the J segment 1 base; nucleotides outside the gene matches: 11. Per the germline V gene, CDR1 is SGDLS and CDR2 is YYNGEE. CDR3 sequence reads: CASSGGGTSGPLSYEQYF. Here the CDR3 DNA reads TGTGCCAGCAGCGGAGGAGGGACTAGCGGGCCTCTTTCCTACGAGCAGTACTTC. Using reference TRBV9 and TRBJ2-7 for the parts outside the CDR3, the full variable domain is DSGVTQTPKHLITATGQRVTLRCSPRSGDLSVYWYQQSLDQGLQFLIQYYNGEERAKGNILERFSAQQFPDLHSELNLSSLELGDSALYFCASSGGGTSGPLSYEQYFGPGTRLTVT.

The V and J genes are TRBV18 and TRBJ2-1, with 8 bases matching TRBD2. The CDR3 is 16 residues long. Unmatched junction bases numbered 11, after V lost 3 bases and J lost 7 bases. The germline CDR1 and CDR2 sequences are KGHSH and LQKENI. This CDR3 reads CASSPPTGTSRNEQFF. The CDR3 DNA reads TGTGCCAGCTCACCCCCAACCGGGACTAGTAGGAATGAGCAGTTCTTC.

The chain has TRBV5-1 and TRBJ2-3; 7 bases align to TRBD2. The CDR3 is 15 amino acids. V trimming: 4 bases; J trimming: 2 bases; junction bases outside the gene matches: 7. The V gene's germline CDR1 is SGHRS and CDR2 YFSETQ. CDR3 nucleotide sequence: TGCGCCAGCAGCCACAGCGGGGTTACCACAGATACGCAGTATTTT. Translation gives CASSHSGVTTDTQYF.

This rearrangement joins TRBV7-8 to TRBJ2-2; possibly TRBD1 or TRBD2 for D (5 bases each). The ends were cut back, 5 bases at V and 5 bases at J, with 18 bases in the middle. Germline CDR1 is SGHVS and CDR2 is FQNEAQ. The CDR3 consists of 16 residues. CDR3 loop: CASSPLRGQGTGELFF. CDR3 in DNA: TGTGCCAGCAGCCCCCTGAGGGGTCAAGGGACCGGGGAGCTGTTTTTT.

This rearrangement joins TRBV10-3 to TRBJ1-1; 9 bases are a match to TRBD1. The CDR3 is 14 residues long. Germline loops: CDR1 ENHRY, CDR2 SYGVKD. The V and J ends lost 8 bases and 3 bases, in that order; junction bases with no gene match: 7. The CDR3 region has the DNA TGTGCCATCGGCGGACAGGGGATGGACACTGAAGCTTTCTTT. This encodes CAIGGQGMDTEAFF.

This rearrangement joins TRBV5-1 to TRBJ2-5; the D gene is possibly TRBD1 (5 bases). The CDR3 loop spans 14 amino acids. The V gene lost 4 bases and the J gene lost 3 bases, with 13 bases spanning the gap. In germline, CDR1 is SGHRS, CDR2 YFSETQ. The DNA of the CDR3 is TGCGCCAGCAGCCCTCAGGGAAGGGAAGAGACCCAGTACTTC. This codes for CASSPQGREETQYF.

The V gene is TRBV6-5, the J gene TRBJ2-5; 7 bases fit TRBD2. Germline CDR1 and CDR2: MNHEY and SVGAGI. The trim removed 7 bases at V and 1 base at J, leaving 3 bases unmatched. The CDR3 runs to 13 residues. The CDR3 nucleotides read TGTGCCAGCAATGGACTAGGCCAAGAGACCCAGTACTTC. Translated: CASNGLGQETQYF.

The chain is built from TRBV9 and TRBJ2-1; D is perhaps TRBD1 (5 bases). Trimming took off 0 bases at V and 1 base at J, with 11 bases between the two ends. CDR3 length: 16 amino acids. The germline gives CDR1 SGDLS, CDR2 YYNGEE. CDR3 region: CASSVGKGMSYNEQFF. CDR3 bases: TGTGCCAGCAGCGTAGGAAAGGGGATGTCCTACAATGAGCAGTTCTTC.

V gene TRBV6-5 combines with J gene TRBJ2-1; maybe TRBD1 (5 bases). V lost 5 bases and J 3 bases, leaving 11 bases between the germline ends. Per germline, CDR1 MNHEY and CDR2 SVGAGI. The CDR3 contains 14 residues. CDR3 coding DNA: TGTGCCAGCAGTCCAATTGACAGCTACAATGAGCAGTTCTTC. This gives the protein CASSPIDSYNEQFF.

The sample holds a few counts of this clone. The chain uses TRBV7-9 and TRBJ2-2; 10 nucleotides match TRBD2. This CDR3 has 19 amino acids. The J segment lost 1 base and the V segment lost 4 bases, leaving 12 bases of the junction unmatched. Germline values: CDR1 SEHNR, CDR2 FQNEAQ (reference sequence). The CDR3 sequence is CASSSTGKRGGRNTGELFF. CDR3 sequence (DNA): TGTGCCAGCAGCTCTACGGGCAAGCGGGGGGGCCGGAACACCGGGGAGCTGTTTTTT. The whole variable domain, remainder taken from reference TRBV7-9 and TRBJ2-2, is DTGVSQNPRHKITKRGQNVTFRCDPISEHNRLYWYRQTLGQGPEFLTYFQNEAQLEKSRLLSDRFSAERPKGSFSTLEIQRTEQGDSAMYLCASSSTGKRGGRNTGELFFGEGSRLTVL.

Ten or more counts support this clone. The chain is built from TRBV4-1 and TRBJ1-4; the D gene is possibly TRBD1 (5 bases). This CDR3 comprises 15 residues. V lost 4 bases, J lost 8 bases, and 17 bases lay in between. Germline V gives CDR1 MGHRA, CDR2 YSYEKL. The CDR3 reads CASSRNSRRGEKLFF. In nucleotides, the CDR3 is TGCGCCAGCAGCCGGAACAGCCGCCGGGGGGAAAAACTGTTTTTT.

The rearrangement links TRBV5-1 to TRBJ1-6; 7 bases map to TRBD1. Trimming cost V 3 bases and J 7 bases; bases outside gene matches: 4. The CDR3 is made up of 14 amino acids. Germline CDR1 is SGHRS and CDR2 is YFSETQ. CDR3 region: CASSYGTENSPLHF. The CDR3 DNA sequence: TGCGCCAGCAGCTACGGGACAGAAAATTCACCCCTCCACTTT.

V and J are TRBV19 and TRBJ2-1; 7 nucleotides match TRBD2. The germline CDR1 and CDR2 sequences are LNHDA and SQIVND (reference sequence). The V segment lost 3 bases and the J segment 5 bases; nucleotides outside the gene matches: 7. CDR3 length: 15 residues. CDR3: CASSIGSGAHNEQFF. The CDR3 nucleotides are TGTGCCAGTAGTATCGGGAGCGGGGCCCACAATGAGCAGTTCTTC.

The J gene is TRBJ2-5, the V gene TRBV28, with D unresolved. Germline V CDR1 and CDR2: MDHEN, SYDVKM. Trimming cost V 3 bases and J 5 bases, with 10 bases left between them. CDR3 length: 13 amino acids. The CDR3 DNA is TGTGCCAGCAGTTTTTCTTTAGAGGAGACCCAGTACTTC. This codes for CASSFSLEETQYF.

V and J are TRBV4-2 and TRBJ2-3, with no clear D. Germline V CDR1 and CDR2: LGHNA, YNFKEQ. The CDR3 spans 14 residues. Deletions cut 1 base from V and 5 bases from J, with 10 bases between. CDR3: CASSQGPSGDTQYF. Here the CDR3 DNA reads TGTGCCAGCAGCCAAGGCCCCTCCGGAGATACGCAGTATTTT.

The J gene is TRBJ2-1, the V gene TRBV19, with D possibly being TRBD2 (5 bases). CDR1 and CDR2 (germline): LNHDA, SQIVND (reference sequence). The length of the CDR3 is 13 residues. Trimming pared 11 bases from V and 8 bases from J, leaving 19 bases between. In DNA form, the CDR3 reads TGTGCCGGGAGTCGGACTGGGAACGATGAGCAGTTCTTC. This codes for CAGSRTGNDEQFF. Complete variable domain (other parts from reference TRBV19 and TRBJ2-1): DGGITQSPKYLFRKEGQNVTLSCEQNLNHDAMYWYRQDPGQGLRLIYYSQIVNDFQKGDIAEGYSVSREKKESFPLTVTSAQKNPTAFYLCAGSRTGNDEQFFGPGTRLTVL.

J is TRBJ1-1 and V is TRBV10-1, with TRBD1 identical over 10 bases. CDR3 length: 12 amino acids. Germline V gene lookup returns CDR1 WNHNN and CDR2 SYGVQD (reference sequence). V lost 4 bases to trimming and J lost 10 bases; unmatched junction nucleotides: 3. The CDR3 DNA sequence: TGCGCCAGCAGTGGGGGACAGGGGACAGCTTTCTTT. Residues: CASSGGQGTAFF.

The table lists this clone with a count of one. The chain uses TRBV6-1 and TRBJ2-3; D remains unclear. The CDR3 sequence is 17 residues long. Germline V gene lookup returns CDR1 MNHNS and CDR2 SASEGT. V lost 0 bases and J lost 0, with 13 bases in between. The CDR3 DNA follows: TGTGCCAGCAGTGAAGCGCCTCGGCTACATAGCACAGATACGCAGTATTTT. Its translation: CASSEAPRLHSTDTQYF.

The J gene is TRBJ2-3, the V gene TRBV7-2; no definite D call. This CDR3 spans 11 amino acids. Germline lookup yields CDR1 SGHTA and CDR2 FQGNSA. V was pared by 4 bases and J by 6 bases, with 5 bases between. CDR3 in amino acids: CASSSTDTQYF. The CDR3 DNA reads as TGTGCCAGCAGCTCGACGGATACGCAGTATTTT.

This chain connects TRBV5-1 to TRBJ2-2; 7 bases match TRBD1. The V and J ends lost 4 bases and 5 bases, in that order; junction bases with no gene match: 8. Germline loops: CDR1 SGHRS, CDR2 YFSETQ. This CDR3 has 15 amino acids. The CDR3 region has the DNA TGCGCCAGCAGCCCAGGACAGGTGGGGACCGGGGAGCTGTTTTTT. This codes for CASSPGQVGTGELFF.

The chain joins TRBV4-1 to TRBJ2-4, with 7 bases lining up with TRBD1. Germline CDR1 reads MGHRA; CDR2 reads YSYEKL. This CDR3 has 17 amino acids. V dropped 5 bases and J dropped 0; count of bases not matched to a gene: 10. CDR3 DNA: TGCGCCAGCAGCTCTTCCCAGGGGGACACAGCCAAAAACATTCAGTACTTC. It is translated as CASSSSQGDTAKNIQYF.